This T cell receptor beta chain appears in the sequencing data of a study of blood T cell repertoires in COVID-19. Study-wide background: The United States, Italy and Spain supplied acute and convalescent COVID-19 samples.

Authors' analysis steps: Counts of nucleated cells, estimated from reference gene primer amplification, were obtained. Profiling relied on immunoSEQ multiplex PCR, and the TCRdb table lists in-frame clones only, not all of them. Clone size and V and J calls were adopted from that table, with D and trimming inferred from the DNA. The profile shows 95,000 to 150,000 clones, almost 80% of them singletons. Germline loops: CDR1 SGHTA, CDR2 FQGNSA. CDR3 length: 14 residues. Trimming left V 5 bases short and J 7 bases short, with 15 bases between. The sequencing input was peripheral blood. The chain joins TRBV7-2 to TRBJ2-1; D gene ambiguous. The receptor was derived from a human donor in a cohort sampled during active COVID-19. The CDR3 here is CASSPQIRHNEQFF. CDR3 in DNA: TGTGCCAGCAGCCCTCAGATACGACATAATGAGCAGTTCTTC.